The clone carrying this T cell receptor (beta chain) has a handful of counts. Its antigen remains unknown. The source of the sample is a study of blood T cells in healthy people across ages. General study findings and limits: Age brought a roughly linear fall in TCR beta diversity measured per million T cells. Investigators treated diversity estimates from one million T cells as underestimates.

The draw of peripheral blood yielded around 10 milliliters from each donor. A second PCR of about 7 to 11 cycles used a sample-barcoded 5' primer and a J-beta primer mix. TCRdb re-derived calls from the 5' RACE reads in MiXCR, one entry per CDR3 protein. This sample yields more than 800,000 distinct CDR3 sequences, of which 25% to 30% are seen a single time; 15% to 20% belongs to the top ten. J was trimmed by 5 bases and V by 6 bases; bases with no gene match: 10. Germline CDR1 is MNHEY and CDR2 is SVGEGT. This CDR3 is 16 amino acids long. V gene TRBV6-2 or TRBV6-3 combines with J gene TRBJ2-3; TRBD2 aligns across 11 bases. The sample comprised blood. This sequence originates from a woman older than 75 in good health. This chain's CDR3 is CASRPTTSGKRDTQYF. As DNA, the CDR3 is TGTGCCAGCAGGCCAACGACTAGCGGGAAAAGAGATACGCAGTATTTT.